The 31 T cell receptor beta chains presented below share a single source sample, sequenced in a study of T cell repertoires in cytomegalovirus infection. No antigen has been identified for these receptors. TCRdb re-called the reads through MiXCR, storing one row per CDR3 protein. Among about a million distinct CDR3 sequences, approximately 31% were seen once, and the ten largest hold more than 12%. The sequencing used cultured CD8+ T cells from PBMCs, collected from culture after CMV antigen stimulation. The receptors were sampled from a human donor in good health (CMV status not recorded). Some clones in this sample may be carry-over from other donors' samples.

The gene calls are TRBV27 and TRBJ2-7; D call uncertain. Germline assignment: CDR1 MNHEY and CDR2 SMNVEV (reference sequence). V dropped 0 bases and J dropped 6 bases, with 12 bases sitting between them. CDR3 length equals 14 residues. CDR3 coding DNA: TGTGCCAGCAGTTTATCGCCCCGCTTGAGCGAGCAGTACTTC. Translating gives CASSLSPRLSEQYF.

The gene calls are TRBV3-1 and TRBJ2-1; D uncertain. CDR3 length equals 14 residues. Trimming removed 0 bases at V and 3 bases at J, with 6 bases between. The V gene's germline CDR1 is LGHDT and CDR2 YNNKEL (reference sequence). CDR3 nucleotides: TGTGCCAGCAGCCAAGATGTGGGCTACAATGAGCAGTTCTTC. Protein product: CASSQDVGYNEQFF.

This clonotype turned up a few times. The genes are TRBV25-1 and TRBJ1-1; D unclear. The CDR3 has 13 amino acids. Germline V gives CDR1 MGHDK, CDR2 SYGVNS. V lost 3 bases to trimming and J lost 0 bases, with 5 bases between them. The CDR3 reads CASSDWVNTEAFF. CDR3 DNA: TGTGCCAGCAGTGATTGGGTGAACACTGAAGCTTTCTTT.

This clonotype was seen a few times. The chain links TRBV4-1 to TRBJ1-6; the D is unclear. The CDR3 extends over 15 amino acids. Trimming shortened V by 4 bases and J by 6 bases, and 13 bases separated the two germline ends. CDR1 and CDR2 (germline): MGHRA, YSYEKL. Here the CDR3 DNA reads TGCGCCAGCAGCCCCGGGGAAGGTCCTAATTCACCCCTCCACTTT. Amino acid sequence: CASSPGEGPNSPLHF.

This clonotype occurred many times. V gene TRBV7-2 combines with J gene TRBJ2-7; D is perhaps TRBD2 (7 bases). The CDR3 totals 15 residues. V lost 4 bases to trimming and J lost 2 bases, with 15 bases between them. Per germline, CDR1 SGHTA and CDR2 FQGNSA. The CDR3 bases are TGTGCCAGCAGCTCGGGGGGCCAGTATCCCTACGAGCAGTACTTC. Translating it yields CASSSGGQYPYEQYF.

The CDR3 coding sequence is TGTGCCAGCAGTGGGGGGGCCAGTAGGTATGGCTACACCTTC. Residues: CASSGGASRYGYTF. The V and J genes are TRBV6-1 and TRBJ1-2; D might be TRBD1 (6 bases). The CDR3 runs 14 residues. V lost 4 bases, J lost 5 bases, and 14 bases lay in between. Germline values: CDR1 MNHNS, CDR2 SASEGT.

The genes are TRBV12-3 or TRBV12-4 and TRBJ2-2, with D uncertain. The ends were cut back, 3 bases at V and 8 bases at J, with 13 bases in the middle. The CDR3 loop spans 14 amino acids. The CDR3 bases are TGTGCCAGCAGTTTGGAATCGTTCGGTGGGGAGCTGTTTTTT. Its translation: CASSLESFGGELFF.

V and J are TRBV10-3 and TRBJ2-5, with 13 bases identical to TRBD2. The CDR3 has 15 amino acids. V lost 6 bases, J lost 2 bases, and 3 bases stayed unmatched. Germline V CDR1 and CDR2: ENHRY, SYGVKD. The CDR3, as DNA: TGTGCCATCAGCCGACTAGCGGGGGGTCAAGAGACCCAGTACTTC. This gives the protein CAISRLAGGQETQYF.

This clonotype was counted many times. The genes are TRBV27 and TRBJ1-1, with D tentatively TRBD1 (6 bases). The CDR3 is 14 amino acids. With 2 bases removed from V and 0 bases from J, the gap between germline ends came to 7 bases. The germline V gene has CDR1 MNHEY and CDR2 SMNVEV (reference sequence). The CDR3 region is CASSLPGVNTEAFF. Written as DNA, the CDR3 is TGTGCCAGCAGTTTACCAGGGGTGAACACTGAAGCTTTCTTT.

This clonotype was picked up a small number of times. The V and J genes are TRBV19 and TRBJ2-1; TRBD1 might be the D (6 bases). The CDR3 is 19 residues long. Germline V gene data show CDR1 as LNHDA and CDR2 as SQIVND (reference sequence). V was cut by 3 bases and J by 2 bases, with 23 bases left in between. In nucleotides, the CDR3 is TGTGCCAGTAGTATCCTCCACTATCAGGGGTCAAGGACCTACAATGAGCAGTTCTTC. Its translation: CASSILHYQGSRTYNEQFF.

This clonotype occurred a few times. V usage is TRBV10-3 and J usage is TRBJ1-3; D call uncertain. Trimming cost V 8 bases and J 0 bases, with 26 bases left between them. The germline V gene encodes CDR1 ENHRY and CDR2 SYGVKD. CDR3 length equals 19 residues. The DNA for the CDR3 is TGTGCCATCCTTGTCGGTGGGGATGGTCGGATACTCTCTGGAAACACCATATATTTT. Amino acid sequence: CAILVGGDGRILSGNTIYF.

A remark on this clonotype: The CDR3 carries no conserved terminal phenylalanine or tryptophan, so it likely arises from a read error. The chain uses TRBV7-8 and TRBJ2-7; D might be TRBD2 (6 bases). CDR3 size: 15 residues. The germline gives CDR1 SGHVS, CDR2 FQNEAQ. V shed 3 bases and J shed 2 bases, with 14 bases lying between them. Written as DNA, the CDR3 is TGTGCCAGCAGCTTGGGGCCGGGACTTACCTACGAGCAGTACTCC. Residues: CASSLGPGLTYEQYS.

This clonotype was found a few times. This chain links TRBV2 with TRBJ1-3, with D perhaps TRBD1 (5 bases). Looked up from germline, CDR1 is SNHLY and CDR2 is FYNNEI. The germline V and J ends were trimmed by 4 bases and 4 bases, with 14 bases remaining between them. This CDR3 region has 15 residues. The CDR3 DNA is TGTGCCAGCAGTGCAGCCGACAGACCCGGAAACACCATATATTTT. This encodes CASSAADRPGNTIYF.

The chain couples TRBV28 to TRBJ2-5; TRBD1 aligns across 7 bases. CDR3 length equals 14 residues. The J segment lost 2 bases and the V segment lost 6 bases, leaving 6 bases of the junction unmatched. Germline assignment: CDR1 MDHEN and CDR2 SYDVKM. The CDR3 DNA reads as TGTGCCAGCAGGATTACAGGGGTTCAAGAGACCCAGTACTTC. Its translation: CASRITGVQETQYF.

The V call is TRBV4-1, the J call TRBJ1-3; 7 bases map to TRBD1. The ends lost 5 bases at V and 0 bases at J; junction bases unmatched: 4. The CDR3 spans 15 residues. Germline lookup yields CDR1 MGHRA and CDR2 YSYEKL. The CDR3 coding sequence is TGCGCCAGCAGCAAAACAGGGGACTCTGGAAACACCATATATTTT. Amino acids: CASSKTGDSGNTIYF.

In its sample, this clonotype was seen many times. The chain joins TRBV4-2 to TRBJ1-1; D uncertain. The germline V gene encodes CDR1 LGHNA and CDR2 YNFKEQ. The CDR3 has 13 residues. Trimming shortened V by 8 bases and J by 2 bases, and 12 bases separated the two germline ends. The CDR3: CASASVGNTEAFF. Written as DNA, the CDR3 is TGTGCCAGCGCTTCCGTCGGAAACACTGAAGCTTTCTTT.

In this sample, this clonotype turned up a few times. CDR3 amino acids: CASSYSFTDTQYF. The DNA of the CDR3 is TGTGCCAGCAGTTACTCTTTCACAGATACGCAGTATTTT. The J gene is TRBJ2-3, the V gene TRBV6-2 or TRBV6-3; D is uncertain. There are 13 residues in the CDR3. Trimming cost V 0 bases and J 2 bases, with 3 bases left between them. Germline V CDR1 and CDR2: MNHEY, SVGEGT.

The chain uses TRBV5-1 and TRBJ2-1; possibly TRBD1 or TRBD2 for D (5 bases each). This CDR3 is built from 12 residues. Looked up from germline, CDR1 is SGHRS and CDR2 is YFSETQ. With 7 bases removed from V and 3 bases from J, the gap between germline ends came to 8 bases. This CDR3 is CASLGDYNEQFF. In DNA form, the CDR3 reads TGCGCCAGCTTGGGGGACTACAATGAGCAGTTCTTC.

A remark on this clonotype: Compared with germline, one end of the junction differs, possibly owing to a read error. The chain joins TRBV7-3 to TRBJ2-2; D uncertain. The V gene's germline CDR1 is SGHTA and CDR2 FQGTGA. The CDR3 is 12 amino acids. The DNA of the CDR3 is TGTGCCATCAGCTTAATACCCGGGGAGCTGTTTTTT. Its translation: CAISLIPGELFF.

The genes are TRBV19 and TRBJ1-2; D uncertain. The CDR3 covers 15 residues. The V and J ends lost 7 bases and 2 bases respectively, with 17 bases between them. Germline values: CDR1 LNHDA, CDR2 SQIVND (reference sequence). The CDR3 region is CASTHSGSPNYGYTF. The CDR3 coding sequence is TGTGCCAGTACTCACTCAGGCAGCCCGAACTATGGCTACACCTTC.

In the case of this clonotype: The junction and the germline gene differ at one end; a read error may be behind it. This sequence joins TRBV7-7 and TRBJ2-7; D is tentatively TRBD1 or TRBD2 (5 bases each). CDR1 is SSHAT and CDR2 is FNYEAQ in the germline V gene (reference sequence). The CDR3 has 14 amino acids. The CDR3 bases are TGTGCTAGCAGTCCCGATGGGGGATTCTACGAGCAGTACTTC. Translated, it gives CASSPDGGFYEQYF.

This clonotype has only a few counts. The V call is TRBV19, the J call TRBJ2-2; no clear D gene. Trimming pared 7 bases from V and 3 bases from J, leaving 9 bases between. Germline V gene data show CDR1 as LNHDA and CDR2 as SQIVND (reference sequence). The CDR3 totals 13 residues. Here the CDR3 DNA reads TGTGCCAGTATTGGGATTTACACCGGGGAGCTGTTTTTT. Translating it yields CASIGIYTGELFF.

The chain combines TRBV20-1 with TRBJ1-1; 12 bases agree with TRBD1. The CDR3 has 15 amino acids. CDR1 and CDR2 (germline): DFQATT, SNEGSKA (reference sequence). Trimming cost V 1 base and J 5 bases; bases outside gene matches: 5. The CDR3 nucleotides are TGCAGTGCTAGAGGGGACAGGGGGCTAGGGACTGAAGCTTTCTTT. This codes for CSARGDRGLGTEAFF.

The genes are TRBV12-3 or TRBV12-4 and TRBJ2-3; 10 nucleotides agree with TRBD1. CDR3 length: 15 residues. With 7 bases clipped from V and 3 bases from J, the junction kept 7 bases outside the gene matches. The CDR3 here is CASISGTGATDTQYF. CDR3 in DNA: TGTGCCAGCATCTCCGGGACAGGGGCAACAGATACGCAGTATTTT.

This clonotype was counted at least ten times. The chain uses TRBV7-6 and TRBJ1-2; no definite D call. From germline, CDR1 is SGHVS and CDR2 FNYEAQ. The CDR3 runs 16 residues. The ends were cut back, 5 bases at V and 3 bases at J, with 19 bases in the middle. As DNA, the CDR3 is TGTGCCAGCAGCCCCCGGACGGGCGTTACGGACTATGGCTACACCTTC. Translating it yields CASSPRTGVTDYGYTF.

The chain uses TRBV7-9 and TRBJ2-3, with D tentatively TRBD1 (6 bases). The CDR3 is 15 amino acids. Germline V gives CDR1 SEHNR, CDR2 FQNEAQ (reference sequence). Trimming cost V 3 bases and J 4 bases, with 14 bases left between them. CDR3 protein: CASSLGADSADTQYF. The CDR3 nucleotides are TGTGCCAGCAGCTTGGGGGCGGATAGCGCAGATACGCAGTATTTT. The complete variable domain, with remaining parts taken from reference TRBV7-9 and TRBJ2-3, reads DTGVSQNPRHKITKRGQNVTFRCDPISEHNRLYWYRQTLGQGPEFLTYFQNEAQLEKSRLLSDRFSAERPKGSFSTLEIQRTEQGDSAMYLCASSLGADSADTQYFGPGTRLTVL.

This clonotype was observed a few times. The CDR3 nucleotides are TGTGCCACCAGCAACCGGGACAGGGGGTGGGAGCAGTACTTC. Its protein product is CATSNRDRGWEQYF. This rearrangement joins TRBV15 to TRBJ2-7; 11 bases are shared with TRBD1. CDR3 length: 14 amino acids. J was trimmed by 7 bases and V by 4 bases; bases with no gene match: 6. Germline assignment: CDR1 LNHNV and CDR2 YYDKDF (reference sequence).

A few counts support this clonotype. The J gene is TRBJ2-1, the V gene TRBV7-4, with 7 positions matching TRBD1. The CDR3 is made up of 17 amino acids. The V gene's germline CDR1 is SGHVT and CDR2 SQSDAQ. V dropped 2 bases and J dropped 5; count of bases not matched to a gene: 12. In DNA, the CDR3 is TGTGCCAGCAGCTTAACCCTTAGAGGGACAGCGGACAATGAGCAGTTCTTC. Residues: CASSLTLRGTADNEQFF. Supplemented by reference TRBV7-4 and TRBJ2-1, the full variable domain reads GAGVSQSPRYKVAKRGRDVALRCDSISGHVTLYWYRQTLGQGSEVLTYSQSDAQRDKSGRPSGRFSAERPERSVSTLKIQRTEQGDSAVYLCASSLTLRGTADNEQFFGPGTRLTVL.

The DNA of the CDR3 is TGTGCCAGTAGTACTAAGTTTGGGACAGGGGGTAATGAGCAGTTCTTC. Its protein is CASSTKFGTGGNEQFF. The chain is built from TRBV19 and TRBJ2-1; TRBD1 agrees at 11 bases. The CDR3 has 16 amino acids. Looked up from germline, CDR1 is LNHDA and CDR2 is SQIVND (reference sequence). Germline trimming cut 4 bases from V and 7 bases from J; bases unmatched to any gene: 9.

The rearrangement links TRBV10-3 to TRBJ2-5; D unclear. Germline lookup yields CDR1 ENHRY and CDR2 SYGVKD. V was trimmed by 4 bases and J by 5 bases, leaving 11 bases between them. The CDR3 contains 13 residues. The CDR3 reads CAISGEVGETQYF. The CDR3 DNA reads TGTGCCATCAGTGGGGAAGTGGGTGAGACCCAGTACTTC.

This clonotype appeared many times. This rearrangement joins TRBV6-1 to TRBJ1-2, with 9 bases lining up with TRBD1. With 5 bases clipped from V and 2 bases from J, the junction kept 6 bases outside the gene matches. CDR1 and CDR2 from the germline V gene are MNHNS and SASEGT. The CDR3 length is 15 residues. The CDR3 region is CASSRTGAGNYGYTF. CDR3 DNA: TGTGCCAGCAGTCGGACAGGGGCAGGGAACTATGGCTACACCTTC.